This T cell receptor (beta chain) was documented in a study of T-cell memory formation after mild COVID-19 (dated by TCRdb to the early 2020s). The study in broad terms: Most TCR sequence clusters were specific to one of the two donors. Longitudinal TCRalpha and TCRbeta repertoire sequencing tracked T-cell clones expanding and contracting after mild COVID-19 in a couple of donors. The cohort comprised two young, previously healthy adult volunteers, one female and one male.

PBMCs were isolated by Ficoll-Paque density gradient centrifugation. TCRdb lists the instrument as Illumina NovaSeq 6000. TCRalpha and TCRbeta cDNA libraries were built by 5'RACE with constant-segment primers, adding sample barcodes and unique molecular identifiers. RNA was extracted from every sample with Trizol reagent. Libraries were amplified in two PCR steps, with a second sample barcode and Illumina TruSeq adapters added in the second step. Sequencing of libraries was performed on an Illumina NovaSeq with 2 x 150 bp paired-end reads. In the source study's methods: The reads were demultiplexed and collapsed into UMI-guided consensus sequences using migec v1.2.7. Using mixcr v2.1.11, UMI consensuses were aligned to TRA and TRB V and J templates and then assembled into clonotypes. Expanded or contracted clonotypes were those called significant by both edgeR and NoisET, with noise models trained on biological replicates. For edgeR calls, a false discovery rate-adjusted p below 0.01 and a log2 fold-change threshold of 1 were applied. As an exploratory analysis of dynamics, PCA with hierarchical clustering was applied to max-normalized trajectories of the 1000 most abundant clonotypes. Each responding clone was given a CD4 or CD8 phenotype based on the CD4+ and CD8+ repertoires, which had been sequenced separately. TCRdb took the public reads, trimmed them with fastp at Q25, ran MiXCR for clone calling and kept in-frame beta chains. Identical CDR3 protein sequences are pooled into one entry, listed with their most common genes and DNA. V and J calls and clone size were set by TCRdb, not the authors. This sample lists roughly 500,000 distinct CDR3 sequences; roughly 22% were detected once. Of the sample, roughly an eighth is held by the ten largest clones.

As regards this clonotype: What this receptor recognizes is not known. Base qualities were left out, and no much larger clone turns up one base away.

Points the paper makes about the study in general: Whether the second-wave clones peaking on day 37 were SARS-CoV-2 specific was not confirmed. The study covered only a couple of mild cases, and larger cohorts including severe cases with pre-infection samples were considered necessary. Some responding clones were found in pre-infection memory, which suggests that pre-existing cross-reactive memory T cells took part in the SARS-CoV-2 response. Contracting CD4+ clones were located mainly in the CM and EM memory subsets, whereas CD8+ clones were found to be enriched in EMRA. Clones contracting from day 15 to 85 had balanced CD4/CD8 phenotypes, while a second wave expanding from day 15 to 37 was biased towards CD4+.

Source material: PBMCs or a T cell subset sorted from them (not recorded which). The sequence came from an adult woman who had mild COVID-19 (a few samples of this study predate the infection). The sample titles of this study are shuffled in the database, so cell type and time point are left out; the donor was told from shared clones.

In nucleotide form, the sequence is TGTGCCAGCAGCGTAGCAGGGGGGCAGAATGAAAAACTGTTTTTT. It is translated as CASSVAGGQNEKLFF. The rearrangement combines TRBV9 with TRBJ1-4, with 7 junctional bases fitting TRBD1. Inclusive of the bounding cysteine and phenylalanine, the CDR3 is 15 residues long. Here the CDR3 DNA is all that survives: 45 bases in frame from base 1. Trimmed from V: 0 bases; trimmed from J: 5 bases; junction bases lacking a gene match: 4. Based on the germline V gene, the CDR1 and CDR2 sequences are SGDLS and YYNGEE. Here the CDR3 is joined to the reference TRBV9 and TRBJ1-4 genes, and the full variable domain is: DSGVTQTPKHLITATGQRVTLRCSPRSGDLSVYWYQQSLDQGLQFLIQYYNGEERAKGNILERFSAQQFPDLHSELNLSSLELGDSALYFCASSVAGGQNEKLFFGSGTQLSVL.